A selection of T cell receptor beta chains follows, all from one sample in a study of blood T cells in healthy people across ages. Via MiXCR, TCRdb re-called the 5' RACE reads, giving one row per CDR3 protein. This table has 780,000 or so distinct CDR3 sequences, about 53% appearing once. Sequencing input: blood. All receptors come from a man at least 80 years old in good health. Each CDR3 is given with its conserved first and last residue. D genes are given only for firm matches. The size field is filled for only some rows; it gives once, few, many or a size class.

D gene: TRBD2; J gene: TRBJ2-1; V gene: TRBV12-3/TRBV12-4; clone size: -; CDR3 protein: CASSFVAGGPPFYNEQFF; CDR3 DNA: TGTGCCAGCAGTTTTGTTGCGGGAGGACCACCTTTTTACAATGAGCAGTTCTTC
D gene: TRBD2; J gene: TRBJ2-3; V gene: TRBV20-1; clone size: -; CDR3 protein: CSAAAAGGVLRTDTQYF; CDR3 DNA: TGCAGTGCGGCAGCCGCGGGAGGCGTATTACGCACAGATACGCAGTATTTT
D gene: -; J gene: TRBJ1-1; V gene: TRBV5-1; clone size: -; CDR3 protein: CASTQGSRSMNTEAFF; CDR3 DNA: TGCGCCAGCACCCAGGGATCTCGTTCCATGAACACTGAAGCTTTCTTT
D gene: -; J gene: TRBJ2-1; V gene: TRBV5-1; clone size: -; CDR3 protein: CASSFSGRGSDEQFF; CDR3 DNA: TGCGCCAGCAGCTTTTCGGGGAGAGGGTCGGATGAGCAGTTCTTC
D gene: TRBD2; J gene: TRBJ2-1; V gene: TRBV9; clone size: few; CDR3 protein: CASSVVLAGGPMLYNEQFF; CDR3 DNA: TGTGCCAGCAGCGTAGTCCTAGCGGGAGGGCCGATGCTATACAATGAGCAGTTCTTC
D gene: TRBD2; J gene: TRBJ2-1; V gene: TRBV3-1; clone size: many; CDR3 protein: CASSQAASGRRYNEQFF; CDR3 DNA: TGTGCCAGCAGCCAAGCTGCTAGCGGGAGGCGCTACAATGAGCAGTTCTTC
D gene: TRBD2; J gene: TRBJ2-1; V gene: TRBV20-1; clone size: -; CDR3 protein: CSAETSGLGNEQFF; CDR3 DNA: TGCAGTGCTGAGACTAGCGGTCTCGGAAATGAGCAGTTCTTC
D gene: -; J gene: TRBJ2-4; V gene: TRBV29-1; clone size: -; CDR3 protein: CSAETAGIQYF; CDR3 DNA: TGCAGCGCTGAGACAGCCGGCATTCAGTACTTC
D gene: TRBD2; J gene: TRBJ2-7; V gene: TRBV6-2/TRBV6-3; clone size: -; CDR3 protein: CASSLAGRAYEQYF; CDR3 DNA: TGTGCCAGCAGTTTGGCCGGGAGGGCCTACGAGCAGTACTTC
D gene: -; J gene: TRBJ1-5; V gene: TRBV20-1; clone size: -; CDR3 protein: CSAADPYGNQPQHF; CDR3 DNA: TGCAGTGCTGCGGACCCATATGGCAATCAGCCCCAGCATTTT
D gene: -; J gene: TRBJ2-1; V gene: TRBV6-5; clone size: -; CDR3 protein: CASSYLGVNEQFF; CDR3 DNA: TGTGCCAGCAGTTACTTGGGCGTCAATGAGCAGTTCTTC
D gene: -; J gene: TRBJ2-1; V gene: TRBV5-1; clone size: once; CDR3 protein: CASRVRGGEQFF; CDR3 DNA: TGCGCCAGCAGGGTTAGAGGAGGTGAGCAGTTCTTC
D gene: -; J gene: TRBJ2-7; V gene: TRBV4-3; clone size: -; CDR3 protein: CASSLTRGSVYEQYF; CDR3 DNA: TGCGCCAGCAGCCTTACCCGGGGCAGCGTCTACGAGCAGTACTTC
D gene: -; J gene: TRBJ2-1; V gene: TRBV27; clone size: -; CDR3 protein: CASSPEYTYNEQFF; CDR3 DNA: TGTGCCAGCAGCCCCGAATACACCTACAATGAGCAGTTCTTC
D gene: TRBD2; J gene: TRBJ2-1; V gene: TRBV9; clone size: -; CDR3 protein: CASSVGAGAWNEQFF; CDR3 DNA: TGTGCCAGCAGCGTAGGAGCGGGAGCATGGAATGAGCAGTTCTTC
D gene: -; J gene: TRBJ2-3; V gene: TRBV7-2; clone size: -; CDR3 protein: CASSLATQYF; CDR3 DNA: TGTGCCAGCAGCTTAGCTACGCAGTATTTT
D gene: TRBD2; J gene: TRBJ2-7; V gene: TRBV5-1; clone size: -; CDR3 protein: CASSARTSGDEQYF; CDR3 DNA: TGCGCCAGCAGCGCCCGGACTAGCGGAGACGAGCAGTACTTC
D gene: -; J gene: TRBJ2-7; V gene: TRBV5-4; clone size: -; CDR3 protein: CASSRGGGGTYEQYF; CDR3 DNA: TGTGCCAGCAGCCGCGGAGGGGGGGGAACCTACGAGCAGTACTTC
D gene: TRBD2; J gene: TRBJ2-7; V gene: TRBV4-2; clone size: few; CDR3 protein: CASSHTPGTSGSRTYEQYF; CDR3 DNA: TGTGCCAGCAGCCATACCCCCGGGACTAGCGGGAGTCGAACCTACGAGCAGTACTTC
D gene: -; J gene: TRBJ2-2; V gene: TRBV11-2; clone size: -; CDR3 protein: CASSFFPLGQRNTGELFF; CDR3 DNA: TGTGCCAGCAGCTTTTTCCCTTTAGGACAGAGAAACACCGGGGAGCTGTTTTTT
D gene: TRBD2; J gene: TRBJ2-1; V gene: TRBV29-1; clone size: -; CDR3 protein: CSVLGSGRGYNEQFF; CDR3 DNA: TGCAGCGTTTTGGGTAGCGGGAGGGGATACAATGAGCAGTTCTTC
D gene: TRBD1; J gene: TRBJ2-5; V gene: TRBV27; clone size: -; CDR3 protein: CASRRGQGRTQYF; CDR3 DNA: TGTGCCAGCAGGCGCGGACAGGGCCGTACGCAGTACTTC
D gene: TRBD1; J gene: TRBJ2-1; V gene: TRBV29-1; clone size: -; CDR3 protein: CSVVGGRGQDNGQFF; CDR3 DNA: TGCAGCGTTGTCGGCGGCAGGGGGCAGGACAATGGGCAGTTCTTC
D gene: -; J gene: TRBJ2-3; V gene: TRBV27; clone size: -; CDR3 protein: CASTLRGGISTDTQYF; CDR3 DNA: TGTGCCAGCACTTTAAGAGGAGGGATTAGCACAGATACGCAGTATTTT
D gene: -; J gene: TRBJ1-2; V gene: TRBV25-1; clone size: -; CDR3 protein: CASSPLHGNYGYTF; CDR3 DNA: TGTGCCAGCAGCCCCCTACACGGGAACTATGGCTACACCTTC
D gene: -; J gene: TRBJ1-2; V gene: TRBV15; clone size: -; CDR3 protein: CATSTGTAKPNYGYTF; CDR3 DNA: TGTGCCACCAGTACCGGGACGGCGAAACCTAACTATGGCTACACCTTC
D gene: TRBD1; J gene: TRBJ1-2; V gene: TRBV4-2; clone size: once; CDR3 protein: CASGGEAGGYGYTF; CDR3 DNA: TGTGCCAGCGGCGGGGAGGCAGGGGGCTATGGCTACACCTTC
D gene: TRBD1; J gene: TRBJ2-2; V gene: TRBV2; clone size: -; CDR3 protein: CASLQGVLTGELFF; CDR3 DNA: TGTGCCAGCTTACAGGGGGTCCTCACCGGGGAGCTGTTTTTT
D gene: -; J gene: TRBJ1-6; V gene: TRBV3-1; clone size: few; CDR3 protein: CASSQVGGSLHF; CDR3 DNA: TGTGCCAGCAGCCAAGTCGGCGGGTCCCTCCACTTT
D gene: -; J gene: TRBJ2-5; V gene: TRBV12-3/TRBV12-4; clone size: -; CDR3 protein: CASSLIRANLETQYF; CDR3 DNA: TGTGCCAGCAGTTTAATTAGGGCGAACCTGGAGACCCAGTACTTC
D gene: -; J gene: TRBJ2-7; V gene: TRBV6-5; clone size: few; CDR3 protein: CASRGTSYEQYF; CDR3 DNA: TGTGCCAGCCGTGGCACCTCCTACGAGCAGTACTTC
D gene: -; J gene: TRBJ1-4; V gene: TRBV20-1; clone size: -; CDR3 protein: CSASIPRGGTNEKLFF; CDR3 DNA: TGCAGTGCTTCAATTCCCCGGGGGGGAACTAATGAAAAACTGTTTTTT
D gene: -; J gene: TRBJ2-2; V gene: TRBV6-5; clone size: once; CDR3 protein: CASKDLGNTGELFF; CDR3 DNA: TGTGCCAGCAAGGATCTCGGCAACACCGGGGAGCTGTTTTTT
D gene: -; J gene: TRBJ1-2; V gene: TRBV20-1; clone size: -; CDR3 protein: CSARDLAWQIYGYTF; CDR3 DNA: TGCAGTGCTAGAGATCTGGCCTGGCAGATATATGGCTACACCTTC
D gene: -; J gene: TRBJ2-1; V gene: TRBV24-1; clone size: few; CDR3 protein: CATSDRIGYEQFF; CDR3 DNA: TGTGCCACCAGTGATAGGATTGGCTATGAGCAGTTCTTC
D gene: -; J gene: TRBJ2-5; V gene: TRBV28; clone size: once; CDR3 protein: CASRPTGEGNQPQYF; CDR3 DNA: TGTGCCAGCAGACCGACAGGGGAGGGCAATCAGCCCCAGTACTTC
D gene: -; J gene: TRBJ1-2; V gene: TRBV5-1; clone size: -; CDR3 protein: CASSLSTGPGYTF; CDR3 DNA: TGCGCCAGCAGCTTATCGACAGGCCCGGGCTACACCTTC
D gene: -; J gene: TRBJ1-1; V gene: TRBV7-3; clone size: -; CDR3 protein: CASSLRGTGLGGTEAFF; CDR3 DNA: TGTGCCAGCAGCTTAAGGGGAACAGGGCTCGGGGGCACTGAAGCTTTCTTT
D gene: -; J gene: TRBJ2-1; V gene: TRBV21-1; clone size: -; CDR3 protein: CASSKAPISHRGLYNEQFF; CDR3 DNA: TGTGCCAGCAGCAAAGCCCCAATAAGTCACAGGGGTCTCTACAATGAGCAGTTCTTC
D gene: -; J gene: TRBJ2-7; V gene: TRBV10-3; clone size: -; CDR3 protein: CAISESAGAYEQYF; CDR3 DNA: TGTGCCATCAGTGAGTCGGCAGGGGCCTACGAGCAGTACTTC
D gene: -; J gene: TRBJ1-1; V gene: TRBV20-1; clone size: few; CDR3 protein: CSARASAYPRTEAFF; CDR3 DNA: TGCAGTGCTAGAGCCTCCGCGTACCCCCGCACTGAAGCTTTCTTT
D gene: -; J gene: TRBJ2-1; V gene: TRBV29-1; clone size: -; CDR3 protein: CSAHRALSSYNEQFF; CDR3 DNA: TGCAGCGCGCACAGGGCCCTATCTTCCTACAATGAGCAGTTCTTC
D gene: TRBD1; J gene: TRBJ2-6; V gene: TRBV6-6; clone size: -; CDR3 protein: CASSQTGRVANVLTF; CDR3 DNA: TGTGCCAGCAGCCAGACAGGGCGGGTGGCCAACGTCCTGACTTTC
D gene: TRBD2; J gene: TRBJ2-1; V gene: TRBV20-1; clone size: -; CDR3 protein: CSVSLTSGGGNEQFF; CDR3 DNA: TGCAGTGTTAGCCTTACTAGCGGAGGGGGAAATGAGCAGTTCTTC
D gene: TRBD1; J gene: TRBJ2-5; V gene: TRBV7-9; clone size: -; CDR3 protein: CASSLDRPTSETQYF; CDR3 DNA: TGTGCCAGCAGCTTGGACAGGCCCACGTCGGAGACCCAGTACTTC
D gene: -; J gene: TRBJ2-5; V gene: TRBV11-2; clone size: -; CDR3 protein: CASSPATGGETQYF; CDR3 DNA: TGTGCCAGCAGCCCAGCAACAGGTGGGGAGACCCAGTACTTC
D gene: TRBD1; J gene: TRBJ1-1; V gene: TRBV5-1; clone size: -; CDR3 protein: CASTETGGNTEAFF; CDR3 DNA: TGCGCCAGCACCGAGACAGGGGGGAACACTGAAGCTTTCTTT
D gene: -; J gene: TRBJ2-4; V gene: TRBV7-3; clone size: -; CDR3 protein: CASSEGRAGEQYF; CDR3 DNA: TGTGCCAGCAGCGAGGGCAGGGCAGGTGAGCAGTACTTC
D gene: TRBD2; J gene: TRBJ2-7; V gene: TRBV28; clone size: -; CDR3 protein: CASSHSGISYEQYF; CDR3 DNA: TGTGCCAGCAGCCATAGCGGGATCTCATACGAGCAGTACTTC
D gene: -; J gene: TRBJ1-4; V gene: TRBV5-1; clone size: -; CDR3 protein: CASTPLQGNEKLFF; CDR3 DNA: TGCGCCAGCACCCCTCTGCAGGGGAATGAAAAACTGTTTTTT
D gene: TRBD2; J gene: TRBJ2-1; V gene: TRBV29-1; clone size: -; CDR3 protein: CSGRPGLANNEQFF; CDR3 DNA: TGCAGCGGCCGCCCGGGACTAGCGAACAATGAGCAGTTCTTC
D gene: TRBD1; J gene: TRBJ2-1; V gene: TRBV20-1; clone size: -; CDR3 protein: CSAPPGDRGGGEQFF; CDR3 DNA: TGCAGTGCTCCCCCAGGGGACAGGGGGGGTGGTGAGCAGTTCTTC